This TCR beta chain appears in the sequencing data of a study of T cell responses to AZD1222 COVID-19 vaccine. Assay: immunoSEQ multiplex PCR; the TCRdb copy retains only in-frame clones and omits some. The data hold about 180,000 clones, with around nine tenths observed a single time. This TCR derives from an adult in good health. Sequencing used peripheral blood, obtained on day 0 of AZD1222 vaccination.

The CDR3: CASSPRDRDYGYTF. The CDR3 DNA follows: TGTGCCAGCAGCCCCCGGGACAGGGACTATGGCTACACCTTC. The chain combines TRBV14 with TRBJ1-2; 9 bases fit TRBD1. Looked up from germline, CDR1 is SGHDN and CDR2 is FVKESK. The V and J ends lost 4 bases and 3 bases, in that order; junction bases with no gene match: 3. The length of the CDR3 is 14 residues.